This T cell receptor (beta chain) emerged from a study of human T cells and chemical hapten exposure. Looking at the study overall: The study sensitized with 2% DPC on a 2 cm by 2 cm patch of upper inner arm skin. Alopecia areata, totalis or universalis affected patients who were mostly female. Per-sample TCR yields varied mainly from small pooled library volume differences.

CDR3 length: 12 amino acids. V shed 6 bases and J shed 13 bases, with 13 bases lying between them. This clonotype was detected ten times or more. Its antigen remains unidentified. General study points: With regard to DPC sensitization, TCRs above 1 in 1000 frequency did not change.

As for time point: patch test 3, about 24 weeks after DPC sensitization. Treatment described: therapeutic diphenylcyclopropenone sensitization with weekly scalp DPC. Researchers extracted total RNA from unfractionated whole blood. Each CDR3 protein gets one entry after TCRdb re-called the RACE reads with MiXCR. The sample holds fewer than 40,000 distinct CDR3 sequences, roughly an eighth seen once. The receptor was derived from a woman in her thirties or forties with alopecia areata. Some clones in this sample may be carry-over from other donors' samples. Source: whole blood, taken in connection with sensitization to the hapten diphenylcyclopropenone (DPC). V and J are TRBV12-3 or TRBV12-4 and TRBJ1-6; the D gene is possibly TRBD1 (6 bases). The CDR3 region has the DNA TGTGCCAGCAGCAGGGGTGGTTCGCCCCTCCACTTT. Protein sequence: CASSRGGSPLHF.